This T cell receptor beta chain was recovered during a study of blood T cells in healthy people across ages (dated by TCRdb to the mid-2010s). Regarding the complete study: In model experiments, template switching captured roughly one uniquely barcoded TCR beta cDNA molecule for every two T cells. The study measured age-related changes in TCR beta repertoire diversity using deep sequencing normalized with unique cDNA molecular identifiers. For two donors (one aged 18 to 30 and one aged 80 or older), the study analyzed two additional independent replicas of 1 million unique cDNA reads from the same blood draw. To avoid experimental bias, donors of different ages were distributed randomly across sequencing lanes. The donors were split into four age groups: young (average around 15 years), middle-aged (about 40), aged (more than 55) and long-lived (approximately 80).

Donors were a few dozen systemically healthy Caucasian individuals from Russia aged roughly 6 to 95 years. Ten milliliters of peripheral blood were collected from each donor into EDTA-treated Vacutainer tubes. Ficoll-Paque density-gradient centrifugation was used to isolate PBMCs, with at least 7 million per sample. Trizol reagent was used to extract total RNA from PBMCs, with at least 6 micrograms per sample. The percentages of naive CD45RAhigh/CD27high T cells were determined by flow cytometry on a PBMC aliquot from every donor. Receptors were amplified or captured by 5' RACE. Sequencing instrument: Illumina HiSeq 2500. A second PCR of about 7 to 12 cycles was run with a J-beta primer mix and a sample-barcoded 5' primer. A unique molecular identifier was introduced onto each TCR beta cDNA molecule by a template-switch 5' adaptor carrying 12 random nucleotides. At least 2.5 million CDR3-containing paired-end reads were obtained from each sample. The Mint cDNA synthesis kit, primed by a TRBC-specific oligonucleotide, was used to synthesize first-strand cDNA from all RNA. All cDNA was treated with uracil-DNA glycosylase and then went through a first 18-cycle PCR with the universal primers M1SS and BC2_uni_R. Processing in the source paper ran as follows. For normalization, 1 million high-quality reads were randomly selected from each sample, with every read carrying a distinct molecular identifier. Instead of being binned into consensus sequences, reads with shared molecular identifiers were discarded. MiTCR, with a Q25 quality threshold and the strictest error-elimination algorithm, was used for CDR3 identification, clonotype clustering and error correction. Lower-bound total TCR beta diversity was estimated with a nonparametric unseen species model using Euler transformation. The public sequencing data were trimmed at Q25 with fastp and processed into clonotypes with MiXCR by TCRdb, which kept only in-frame beta chains. Each entry is one CDR3 protein sequence, shown with its most common DNA and genes. For this entry, the V and J calls and clone size follow TCRdb and not the study's own pipeline. The sample includes about 1.1 million distinct CDR3 sequences, with around two fifths observed a single time. The ten largest clonotypes hold around 13% of the sample.

This clonotype has at least ten counts. No antigen is known for it. No per-base quality is available; no much larger clone lies one base away. What the authors observed across the whole study: Compared with the aged group, the long-lived group had more naive CD4+ T cells, fewer expanded clones and increased TCR diversity, a pattern suggesting age selection. Observed TCR beta diversity correlated strongly with the percentage of naive T cells measured by flow cytometry. Estimates of total diversity based on one million sequenced T cells were considered lower bounds and underestimates. Observed TCR beta diversity per million T cells fell roughly linearly with age, and a significant reduction was already apparent by age approximately 40. Since profiling was done on bulk unsorted PBMCs, naive and antigen-experienced compartments could not be conclusively compared. Donor CMV infection status was unknown, potentially confounding age-related changes in expanded clonotypes.

The specimen was blood. The sequence came from a young man in good health.

The sequence in DNA is TGTGCCAGCAGCAGACAGGGGAGGAATGAAAAACTGTTTTTT. Its amino acids are CASSRQGRNEKLFF. The sequence is built from TRBV7-2 and TRBJ1-4; the central 8 bases match TRBD1. Counted from cysteine to phenylalanine, this CDR3 has 14 amino acids. Just CDR3 DNA is preserved here, 42 bases in frame from base 1. Per the germline V gene, SGHTA is the CDR1 and FQGNSA is the CDR2. V is trimmed back by 5 bases and J by 5 bases, and the junction contains 4 bases that no gene match accounts for.